This TCR beta chain was sequenced in a study of T cell responses to AZD1222 COVID-19 vaccine. Points from the study as a whole: In all cases, repertoires were sampled only after the peak T cell response.

Of note for this clone: Its target is not known.

Per germline, CDR1 LNHDA and CDR2 SQIVND (reference sequence). J lost 2 bases, V lost 4 bases, and 5 bases had no gene match. The CDR3 contains 16 residues. Sequencing used immunoSEQ multiplex PCR; TCRdb keeps in-frame clones, though not all of them. The table shows 100,000 to 150,000 clones, with less than 95% occurring only once. The sample in question was peripheral blood, obtained on day 0 of MenACWY control vaccination. V gene TRBV19 combines with J gene TRBJ2-7; 13 bases are shared with TRBD2. The TCR sequence derives from an adult in good health. CDR3 DNA: TGTGCCAGTAGTAAGGGGACTAGCGGGGACACCTACGAGCAGTACTTC. It specifies CASSKGTSGDTYEQYF. Combining the CDR3 with reference TRBV19 and TRBJ2-7 gives the whole variable domain DGGITQSPKYLFRKEGQNVTLSCEQNLNHDAMYWYRQDPGQGLRLIYYSQIVNDFQKGDIAEGYSVSREKKESFPLTVTSAQKNPTAFYLCASSKGTSGDTYEQYFGPGTRLTVT.